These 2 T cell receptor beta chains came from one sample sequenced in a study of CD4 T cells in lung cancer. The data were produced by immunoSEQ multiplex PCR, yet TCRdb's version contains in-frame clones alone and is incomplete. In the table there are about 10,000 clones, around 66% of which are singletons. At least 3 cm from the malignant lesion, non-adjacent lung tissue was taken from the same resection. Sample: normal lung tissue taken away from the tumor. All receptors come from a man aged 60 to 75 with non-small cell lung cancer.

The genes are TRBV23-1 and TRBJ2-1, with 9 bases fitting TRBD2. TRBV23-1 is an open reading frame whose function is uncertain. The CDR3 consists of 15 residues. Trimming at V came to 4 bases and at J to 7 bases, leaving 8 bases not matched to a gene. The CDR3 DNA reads TGCGCCAGCAGTCTGCGGGGGGCGGGGGGGAATGAGCAGTTCTTC. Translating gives CASSLRGAGGNEQFF.

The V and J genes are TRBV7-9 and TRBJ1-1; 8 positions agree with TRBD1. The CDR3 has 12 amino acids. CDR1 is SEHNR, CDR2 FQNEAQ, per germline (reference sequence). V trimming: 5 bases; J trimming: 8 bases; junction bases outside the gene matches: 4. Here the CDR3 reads CASSPDRGEAFF. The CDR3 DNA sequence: TGTGCCAGCAGCCCCGACAGGGGCGAAGCTTTCTTT.